This TCR beta chain stems from a study of PD-1 blockade in classical Hodgkin lymphoma. On the study more broadly: The nivolumab dose that patients received was 3 mg/kg, given intravenously every 2 weeks.

Time point reported: cycle 4 day 1 (C4D1), after five to seven weeks of nivolumab. Brentuximab vedotin exposure varied among the patients, all of whom had relapsed after autologous stem cell transplantation. The CDR3 has 14 residues. V shed 1 base and J shed 5 bases, with 11 bases lying between them. CDR1 is LGHNA, CDR2 YSLEER, per germline. TCRdb keeps only in-frame clones here, not all; method: immunoSEQ multiplex PCR. This sample has about 38,000 clones, with 77% found just once. The genes are TRBV4-3 and TRBJ2-5; D is ambiguous. This specimen consisted of peripheral blood mononuclear cells (PBMCs), obtained before the fourth cycle of nivolumab. The sequence was obtained from a human donor with classical Hodgkin lymphoma. CDR3 DNA: TGCGCCAGCAGCCAAGTTACCGGACCGGAGACCCAGTACTTC. Translating gives CASSQVTGPETQYF.